The entry below describes one T cell receptor beta chain. In the PCR, 60 Vbeta and 13 Jbeta primers were used. Here immunoSEQ multiplex PCR was the method, and the copy in TCRdb shows in-frame clones only, minus some. The sample consists of about 170,000 clones, roughly 76% of them appearing once. This entry is derived from a study of cytomegalovirus exposure and HLA in healthy donors. CDR1 is SGHTA and CDR2 is FQGNSA in the germline V gene. The CDR3 is 13 amino acids. The V gene lost 8 bases and the J gene lost 8 bases, with 16 bases spanning the gap. This TCR derives from a male donor in good health and CMV-seronegative. Sequencing was done on a sample of PBMCs. V gene TRBV7-2 combines with J gene TRBJ1-5; D unresolved. The chain's CDR3 is CASRDRVGEPQHF. The CDR3 coding sequence is TGTGCCAGCCGAGACCGGGTAGGCGAGCCCCAGCATTTT.